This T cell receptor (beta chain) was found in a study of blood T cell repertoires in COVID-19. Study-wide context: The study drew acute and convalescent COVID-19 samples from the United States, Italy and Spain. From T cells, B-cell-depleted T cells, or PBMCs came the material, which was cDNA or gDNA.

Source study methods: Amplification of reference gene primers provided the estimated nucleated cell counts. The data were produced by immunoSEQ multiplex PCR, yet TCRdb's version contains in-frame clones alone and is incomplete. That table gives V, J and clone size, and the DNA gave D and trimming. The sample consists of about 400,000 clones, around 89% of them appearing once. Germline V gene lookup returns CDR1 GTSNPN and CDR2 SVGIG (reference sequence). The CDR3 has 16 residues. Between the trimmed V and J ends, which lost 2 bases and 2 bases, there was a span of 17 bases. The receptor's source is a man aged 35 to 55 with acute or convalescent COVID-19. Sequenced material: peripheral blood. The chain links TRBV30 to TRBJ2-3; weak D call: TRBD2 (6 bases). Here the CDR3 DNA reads TGTGCCTGGAGTCTTATACCGGGACTTAACACAGATACGCAGTATTTT. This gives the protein CAWSLIPGLNTDTQYF.